This TCR beta chain stems from a study of T cell responses to AZD1222 COVID-19 vaccine. The length of the CDR3 is 17 residues. V was pared by 4 bases and J by 5 bases, with 14 bases of the junction left unmatched. Germline V gives CDR1 MGHRA, CDR2 YSYEKL. A word on this clone: Its specificity is not known.

Study outcomes and limitations: Regions 160-218 and 743-854 held dominance among vaccine-associated CD4 TCRs, which spanned spike.

Produced via immunoSEQ multiplex PCR; TCRdb's table is partial and in-frame only. The repertoire consists of roughly 100,000 clones, with less than 95% occurring once and the leading ten covering 6.5% to 10%. The chain employs TRBV4-1 and TRBJ1-2; 9 bases are a match to TRBD1. The sample consisted of peripheral blood, taken 28 days after the second AZD1222 dose. The TCR sequence derives from an adult who received the AZD1222 COVID-19 vaccine. The CDR3 DNA reads TGCGCCAGCAGCCTTATAATTGATGGACAGGGGCTTTATGGCTACACCTTC. Translated, it gives CASSLIIDGQGLYGYTF.